Presented here are 25 T cell receptor beta chains from one specimen sequenced in a study of blood T cell repertoires in COVID-19. TCRdb's table, derived via immunoSEQ multiplex PCR, lists solely in-frame clones and lacks some. The profile shows some 250,000 clones, 65% to 85% of them singletons. Specimen: peripheral blood. Receptor source: a man in his forties or fifties with active or convalescent COVID-19.

The chain employs TRBV13 and TRBJ1-5; 11 nucleotides agree with TRBD1. The V gene end was trimmed by 0 bases and the J gene end by 7 bases; junction bases not matched to a gene: 5. The CDR3 consists of 16 residues. Germline V gene data show CDR1 as PRHDT and CDR2 as FYEKMQ (reference sequence). CDR3 DNA sequence: TGTGCCAGCAGCTTAGGGGACAGGGGGCGAAACCAGCCCCAGCATTTT. It codes for CASSLGDRGRNQPQHF.

This clone showed up just once. The rearrangement links TRBV19 to TRBJ1-2; 9 bases are a match to TRBD1. The V segment lost 7 bases and the J segment 7 bases; nucleotides outside the gene matches: 7. The CDR3 runs 13 residues. Germline V lookup: CDR1 LNHDA, CDR2 SQIVND (reference sequence). The CDR3 bases are TGTGCCAGTAAAGACAGGGGGGCGAGTGGCTACACCTTC. As protein: CASKDRGASGYTF.

This sequence joins TRBV4-3 and TRBJ2-7, with 7 bases aligning to TRBD1. There are 15 residues in the CDR3. V dropped 4 bases and J dropped 3; count of bases not matched to a gene: 9. In germline, CDR1 is LGHNA, CDR2 YSLEER. The CDR3 sequence is CASSRSGTDLYEQYF. In nucleotides, the CDR3 is TGCGCCAGCAGCCGCTCCGGGACAGACCTCTACGAGCAGTACTTC.

V is TRBV5-1 and J is TRBJ2-7, with a tentative D call TRBD1 (5 bases). Germline V lookup: CDR1 SGHRS, CDR2 YFSETQ. Trimming cost V 0 bases and J 2 bases, with 9 bases left between them. The CDR3 is made up of 14 amino acids. CDR3 bases: TGCGCCAGCAGCTTGGCCAGGGAAGCCTACGAGCAGTACTTC. Translated, it gives CASSLAREAYEQYF.

The chain carries TRBV6-5 and TRBJ2-7; TRBD2 aligns across 7 bases. Germline values: CDR1 MNHEY, CDR2 SVGAGI. Trimming at V came to 2 bases and at J to 0 bases, leaving 4 bases not matched to a gene. The CDR3 sequence is 15 residues long. CDR3 in amino acids: CASSYGTTFSYEQYF. The CDR3 region has the DNA TGTGCCAGCAGTTACGGGACTACCTTCTCCTACGAGCAGTACTTC.

This rearrangement joins TRBV5-1 to TRBJ2-7, with D maybe TRBD1 (5 bases). Trimming took off 0 bases at V and 4 bases at J, with 11 bases between the two ends. Germline CDR1 SGHRS, CDR2 YFSETQ. The CDR3 covers 14 residues. The CDR3 coding sequence is TGCGCCAGCAGCTTGGAGGGTGGGGCGTACGAGCAGTACTTC. Its protein is CASSLEGGAYEQYF.

This clone showed up just a few times. The gene calls are TRBV2 and TRBJ1-3; TRBD1 might be the D (5 bases). This CDR3 is built from 16 residues. V shed 4 bases and J shed 0 bases, with 13 bases lying between them. Germline V gives CDR1 SNHLY, CDR2 FYNNEI. The CDR3 DNA reads TGTGCCAGCAGTGTAAAGGACACCCGCTCTGGAAACACCATATATTTT. Translating gives CASSVKDTRSGNTIYF.

The chain couples TRBV14 to TRBJ2-1; a weak D match, TRBD1 (5 bases). Looked up from germline, CDR1 is SGHDN and CDR2 is FVKESK. The CDR3 extends over 11 amino acids. Deletions cut 2 bases from V and 14 bases from J, with 10 bases between. The CDR3 DNA reads as TGTGCCAGCAGCCAAAGCCAGGGAAAGTTCTTC. Encoded protein: CASSQSQGKFF.

CDR3 DNA: TGTGCCTGGAGTGTATCCCGGACTAGCGGGAGCCGGGAGACCCAGTACTTC. This translates into CAWSVSRTSGSRETQYF. The chain carries TRBV30 and TRBJ2-5, with 13 nucleotides matching TRBD2. This CDR3 spans 17 amino acids. Trimming cost V 0 bases and J 5 bases; bases outside gene matches: 9. CDR1 and CDR2 from the germline V gene are GTSNPN and SVGIG (reference sequence).

The J gene is TRBJ2-2, the V gene TRBV11-2; D unclear. The CDR3 consists of 18 residues. V lost 0 bases and J lost 0, with 14 bases in between. Germline V lookup: CDR1 SGHAT, CDR2 FQNNGV. In DNA, the CDR3 is TGTGCCAGCAGCTTAGATCGTTCGACATTCGCGAACACCGGGGAGCTGTTTTTT. Translating gives CASSLDRSTFANTGELFF.

The rearrangement uses TRBV19 and TRBJ2-2; 9 nucleotides agree with TRBD1. Per germline, CDR1 LNHDA and CDR2 SQIVND (reference sequence). J was trimmed by 6 bases and V by 3 bases; bases with no gene match: 5. This CDR3 has 15 amino acids. The CDR3 loop reads CASSMVGQGAGELFF. The CDR3 DNA sequence: TGTGCCAGTAGTATGGTGGGACAGGGCGCCGGGGAGCTGTTTTTT.

This clone showed up just a few times. The chain is built from TRBV2 and TRBJ1-6; D gene unclear. Trimming left V 7 bases short and J 4 bases short, with 8 bases between. The CDR3 has 13 residues. Germline values: CDR1 SNHLY, CDR2 FYNNEI. CDR3: CASKREYNSPLHF. The CDR3 DNA sequence: TGTGCCAGCAAACGGGAGTATAATTCACCCCTCCACTTT.

The chain recombines TRBV27 with TRBJ1-1; 8 bases fit TRBD1. V gave up 5 bases and J gave up 0 bases; unmatched junction bases: 11. Germline CDR1 MNHEY, CDR2 SMNVEV (reference sequence). The CDR3 runs 17 residues. The CDR3: CASSTRTGPGLNTEAFF. Here the CDR3 DNA reads TGTGCCAGCAGTACCCGGACAGGGCCAGGACTGAACACTGAAGCTTTCTTT.

V is TRBV5-1 and J is TRBJ2-5; D is uncertain. Germline CDR1 reads SGHRS; CDR2 reads YFSETQ. V lost 0 bases, J lost 2 bases, and 5 bases lay in between. This CDR3 contains 13 residues. The CDR3 protein is CASSLVVQETQYF. CDR3 DNA: TGCGCCAGCAGCTTGGTAGTTCAAGAGACCCAGTACTTC. Variable domain in full (rest from reference TRBV5-1 and TRBJ2-5): KAGVTQTPRYLIKTRGQQVTLSCSPISGHRSVSWYQQTPGQGLQFLFEYFSETQRNKGNFPGRFSGRQFSNSRSEMNVSTLELGDSALYLCASSLVVQETQYFGPGTRLLVL.

The rearrangement uses TRBV7-6 and TRBJ1-4, with D possibly being TRBD1 (5 bases). Trimming removed 3 bases at V and 8 bases at J, with 16 bases between. Per germline, CDR1 SGHVS and CDR2 FNYEAQ. CDR3 length: 15 residues. In DNA form, the CDR3 reads TGTGCCAGCAGCTTCTCCCCCGGGGGGAGGGAAAAACTGTTTTTT. It specifies CASSFSPGGREKLFF.

V and J are TRBV10-3 and TRBJ2-7; D might be TRBD2 (7 bases). The CDR3 extends over 14 amino acids. The ends were cut back, 8 bases at V and 0 bases at J, with 14 bases in the middle. The germline CDR1 and CDR2 sequences are ENHRY and SYGVKD. CDR3 region: CAIRGGGSSYEQYF. CDR3 in DNA: TGTGCCATCCGGGGCGGGGGCAGCTCCTACGAGCAGTACTTC.

The J gene is TRBJ1-6, the V gene TRBV28; a possible D gene is TRBD1 (5 bases). The CDR3 has 14 residues. The germline V and J ends were trimmed by 4 bases and 5 bases, with 9 bases remaining between them. Germline CDR1 MDHEN, CDR2 SYDVKM. The CDR3 DNA reads TGTGCCAGCAGTTGGGACTTCGATAATTCACCCCTCCACTTT. It specifies CASSWDFDNSPLHF.

The gene calls are TRBV7-2 and TRBJ2-3; the match to TRBD2 covers 10 bases. V dropped 3 bases and J dropped 14; count of bases not matched to a gene: 11. The CDR3 consists of 14 residues. CDR1 is SGHTA and CDR2 is FQGNSA in the germline V gene. CDR3 in amino acids: CASSFSTSGDPGYF. DNA for the CDR3: TGTGCCAGCAGCTTCTCCACTAGCGGGGACCCGGGGTATTTT.

This chain links TRBV19 with TRBJ1-2; the D gene is possibly TRBD1 (6 bases). The V and J ends lost 7 bases and 8 bases respectively, with 11 bases between them. There are 11 residues in the CDR3. Germline CDR1 is LNHDA and CDR2 is SQIVND (reference sequence). CDR3 DNA: TGTGCCAGTACACAGGGTGAAGGCTACACCTTC. Translating it yields CASTQGEGYTF.

This clone occurred a few times. The gene calls are TRBV28 and TRBJ2-2, with a tentative D call TRBD1 (5 bases). Deletions cut 6 bases from V and 4 bases from J, with 9 bases between. Looked up from germline, CDR1 is MDHEN and CDR2 is SYDVKM. The CDR3 consists of 13 residues. CDR3 DNA sequence: TGTGCCAGCAGGAAGACAGTCACCGGGGAGCTGTTTTTT. This sequence encodes CASRKTVTGELFF.

This rearrangement joins TRBV5-1 to TRBJ2-5; 11 positions match TRBD2. The V segment lost 3 bases and the J segment 4 bases; nucleotides outside the gene matches: 8. Per germline, CDR1 SGHRS and CDR2 YFSETQ. This CDR3 has 16 amino acids. Here the CDR3 DNA reads TGCGCCAGCAGCTCCTCGACTAGCGGGGTCGGAGAGACCCAGTACTTC. This encodes CASSSSTSGVGETQYF. The entire variable domain, with the rest obtained from reference TRBV5-1 and TRBJ2-5, is as follows: KAGVTQTPRYLIKTRGQQVTLSCSPISGHRSVSWYQQTPGQGLQFLFEYFSETQRNKGNFPGRFSGRQFSNSRSEMNVSTLELGDSALYLCASSSSTSGVGETQYFGPGTRLLVL.

This chain joins TRBV18 and TRBJ1-4, with 9 bases fitting TRBD1. The CDR3 totals 16 residues. Germline trimming cut 1 base from V and 5 bases from J; bases unmatched to any gene: 5. Germline V CDR1 and CDR2: KGHSH, LQKENI. CDR3 loop: CASSPRGTGQNEKLFF. The CDR3 coding sequence is TGTGCCAGCTCACCACGGGGGACAGGGCAGAATGAAAAACTGTTTTTT.

V gene TRBV24-1 combines with J gene TRBJ2-5; 8 bases agree with TRBD2. V was clipped by 1 base and J by 0 bases; unmatched bases: 3. This CDR3 contains 16 residues. Germline V CDR1 and CDR2: KGHDR, SFDVKD. CDR3 DNA sequence: TGTGCCACCAGTGATTTATCGGGGGGGAACCAAGAGACCCAGTACTTC. Translating it yields CATSDLSGGNQETQYF.

The V gene is TRBV29-1, the J gene TRBJ2-3; 8 bases are shared with TRBD2. Germline V lookup: CDR1 SQVTM, CDR2 ANQGSEA. Trimming cost V 6 bases and J 0 bases; bases outside gene matches: 11. The length of the CDR3 is 16 residues. The CDR3 protein is CSVDRGLAGSTDTQYF. CDR3 in DNA: TGCAGCGTAGACCGGGGGTTAGCGGGGAGCACAGATACGCAGTATTTT.

The V gene is TRBV5-1, the J gene TRBJ1-1; D perhaps matches TRBD1 (6 bases). The CDR3 spans 14 residues. Trimming took off 2 bases at V and 1 base at J, with 9 bases between the two ends. Germline lookup yields CDR1 SGHRS and CDR2 YFSETQ. The CDR3 protein is CASSFRGENTEAFF. In DNA, the CDR3 is TGCGCCAGCAGCTTCAGGGGTGAGAACACTGAAGCTTTCTTT.